Included here is one TCR beta chain sequence, with context. Germline V CDR1 and CDR2: MGHDK, SYGVNS. This CDR3 is built from 18 residues. With 4 bases clipped from V and 4 bases from J, the junction kept 8 bases outside the gene matches. Isocitrate dehydrogenase mutation was absent in all glioblastoma patients. The sample comes from a study of glioma-infiltrating T cells after dendritic cell vaccination. Amplification used 60 V beta primers and 13 J beta primers. Profiled with immunoSEQ multiplex PCR; TCRdb holds only in-frame clones, not every one. Of tens of thousands of clones in the sample, around 84% were seen once.

The sequences come from blood, collected before dendritic cell vaccination. The chain recombines TRBV25-1 with TRBJ2-2; the match to TRBD2 covers 14 bases. The TCR sequence derives from a human donor with glioblastoma. CDR3 sequence (DNA): TGTGCCAGCAGTGTCCAGGGACTAGCGGGAGTACTCACCGGGGAGCTGTTTTTT. Translating it yields CASSVQGLAGVLTGELFF.